This is a list of T cell receptor beta chains from one sample in a study of OX40 agonist ivuxolimab in advanced cancers. Sequenced by immunoSEQ multiplex PCR; TCRdb stores in-frame clones only, minus some. Of just over 70,000 clones in the sample, about four fifths were seen once. This specimen consisted of CD4+ or CD8+ T cells sorted from blood, obtained in a trial of the OX40 agonist ivuxolimab. The receptors here all came from an adult with an advanced solid tumor such as melanoma, head and neck, liver or kidney cancer. Each CDR3 is given with its conserved first and last residue. The D gene is left open where the match is weak. The size entry is marked missing in some rows and otherwise reads once, few, many or a size class.

-	TRBV7-2	TRBD2	TRBJ2-5	TGTGCCAGCAGCCCGAAGGGACTAGCACGAGAGACCCAGTACTTC	CASSPKGLARETQYF
-	TRBV5-6	-	TRBJ1-6	TGTGCCAGCAGCTTGGGGACGGGACGGAATAATTCACCCCTCCACTTT	CASSLGTGRNNSPLHF
few	TRBV9	TRBD2	TRBJ2-5	TGTGCCAGCAGCGTTCAGGGTGACGGGAGGGAGACCCAGTACTTC	CASSVQGDGRETQYF
-	TRBV6-1	-	TRBJ1-1	TGTGCCAGCAGTCGGAATCTCAACAGGGAAGAAGCTTTCTTT	CASSRNLNREEAFF
-	TRBV7-2	-	TRBJ2-3	TGTGCCAGCCGGTGGGGAGGCACAGATACGCAGTATTTT	CASRWGGTDTQYF
-	TRBV5-1	TRBD2	TRBJ2-3	TGCGCCAGCAGCTTTGAGACTAGCGGTTATACGCAGTATTTT	CASSFETSGYTQYF
-	TRBV27	-	TRBJ1-1	TGTGCCAGCAGTTTCGGCGACCAGAACACTGAAGCTTTCTTT	CASSFGDQNTEAFF
-	TRBV7-6	-	TRBJ2-5	TGTGCCAGCAGCCGAGGAGGCCTCCAAGAGACCCAGTACTTC	CASSRGGLQETQYF
-	TRBV18	TRBD1	TRBJ2-2	TGTGCCAGCTCACCACCGGGACAGGGCACGAACACCGGGGAGCTGTTTTTT	CASSPPGQGTNTGELFF
-	TRBV5-5	TRBD1	TRBJ1-2	TGTGCCAGCAGCTTAGACCAGGGGGAAATAACTAGCGGCTACACCTTC	CASSLDQGEITSGYTF
-	TRBV6-4	TRBD2	TRBJ2-7	TGTGCCAGCAGTGAATGGCGGGAGCTCTCCTACGAGCAGTACTTC	CASSEWRELSYEQYF
-	TRBV7-6	TRBD1	TRBJ1-5	TGTGCCAGCAGTTATTACAGGGGGTTGAATCAGCCCCAGCATTTT	CASSYYRGLNQPQHF
-	TRBV19	-	TRBJ1-2	TGTGCCAGTACTGCCAGGGGCAGGGATGAGGGCTACACCTTC	CASTARGRDEGYTF
-	TRBV7-9	-	TRBJ2-7	TGTGCCAGCAGCTTAGCCGGAGAGCAGTACTTC	CASSLAGEQYF
-	TRBV19	-	TRBJ2-6	-	CASTSAPGANVLTF
-	TRBV28	-	TRBJ1-4	TGTGCCAGCACCCTAGGGGAAAAACTGTTTTTT	CASTLGEKLFF
-	TRBV15	TRBD2	TRBJ2-5	TGTGCCACCAGCAGAGTAGTAGGACTAGCACAAGAGACCCAGTACTTC	CATSRVVGLAQETQYF
-	TRBV7-3	-	TRBJ2-2	TGTGCCAGCAGCTCCCAGGGGAACACCGGGGAGCTGTTTTTT	CASSSQGNTGELFF
-	TRBV9	-	TRBJ2-3	TGTGCCAGCAGCTACTTGCAAGGCCGCACAGATACGCAGTATTTT	CASSYLQGRTDTQYF
-	TRBV28	-	TRBJ2-3	TGTGCCAGCAGTTTATTGGTAAGGCAGGGTCCCACAGATACGCAGTATTTT	CASSLLVRQGPTDTQYF
-	TRBV7-6	TRBD2	TRBJ2-3	TGTGCCAGCAGCTTACTCCCAACTAGCGGGATTCGGGCAGATACGCAGTATTTT	CASSLLPTSGIRADTQYF
once	TRBV7-2	TRBD2	TRBJ2-2	TGTGCCAGCAGCCAGAGACTAGCGGGGCGGGTCACCGGGGAGCTGTTTTTT	CASSQRLAGRVTGELFF
once	TRBV7-2	TRBD1	TRBJ2-7	TGTGCCAGCAGCCCCCCTACCGGGACAGGGATCTACGAGCAGTACTTC	CASSPPTGTGIYEQYF
few	TRBV13	-	TRBJ1-2	TGTGCCAGCAGTAAAGCGGGGGGGACGGTTGGCTACACCTTC	CASSKAGGTVGYTF
few	TRBV7-8	-	TRBJ2-5	TGTGCCAGCAGCTTAAGGCGGAGGGGAGAGACCCAGTACTTC	CASSLRRRGETQYF
-	TRBV5-1	-	TRBJ1-3	TGCGCCAGCAGCTTGGGCCCTCGGAGCTCTGGAAACACCATATATTTT	CASSLGPRSSGNTIYF
-	TRBV7-9	TRBD1	TRBJ2-2	TGTGCCAGCAGCCGGAACAGGGGTGGCACCGGGGAGCTGTTTTTT	CASSRNRGGTGELFF
-	TRBV7-3	TRBD2	TRBJ2-5	TGTGCCAGCAGCCTCCTGGGAGGGCAAGGGACCCAGTACTTC	CASSLLGGQGTQYF
-	TRBV19	-	TRBJ1-3	TGTGCCAGTAGTATAGGACAGTCGCTTGGAAACACCATATATTTT	CASSIGQSLGNTIYF
-	TRBV6-4	-	TRBJ2-1	TGTGCCAGCAGTAGACTAGAGCGGAGTGAGCAGTTCTTC	CASSRLERSEQFF
-	TRBV5-4	TRBD1	TRBJ1-2	TGTGCCAGCAGCACTCCTGACAGGGATAACTATGGCTACACCTTC	CASSTPDRDNYGYTF
-	TRBV5-4	-	TRBJ2-7	TGTGCCAGCAGTCCACCCGGGGACTACGAGCAGTACTTC	CASSPPGDYEQYF
-	TRBV29-1	-	TRBJ1-2	TGCAGCGTTGAAGATAAGGGGGTCCGCCATGGCTACACCTTC	CSVEDKGVRHGYTF
-	TRBV6-1	-	TRBJ1-1	TGTGCCAGCATGCCTCCGGGACACCTGAACACTGAAGCTTTCTTT	CASMPPGHLNTEAFF
once	TRBV2	-	TRBJ2-3	TGTGCCGCGGGACCCGGTCTCGATACGCAGTATTTT	CAAGPGLDTQYF
-	TRBV30	-	TRBJ1-4	TGTGCCTGGAGTTTCGGGGGGACTAATGAAAAACTGTTTTTT	CAWSFGGTNEKLFF
-	TRBV28	-	TRBJ2-1	TGTGCCAGCAGTTCCCCTGAGACAGGGAGGAATGAGCAGTTCTTC	CASSSPETGRNEQFF
-	TRBV28	-	TRBJ2-7	TGTGCCAGCAGTTCGGGTCGTTCCGGCTACTACGAGCAGTACTTC	CASSSGRSGYYEQYF
-	TRBV2	-	TRBJ1-5	TGTGCCAGCAGTGAACAGGATTACAATCAGCCCCAGCATTTT	CASSEQDYNQPQHF
-	TRBV6-6	-	TRBJ2-1	TGTGCCAGCACCCCGCGGACGGAAAACTACAATGAGCAGTTCTTC	CASTPRTENYNEQFF
-	TRBV19	TRBD2	TRBJ2-7	TGTGCCAGTAGTATGCGGGGGTTTTCGGGTGAGCAGTACTTC	CASSMRGFSGEQYF
-	TRBV2	-	TRBJ2-7	TGTGCCAGCAGTGGCAACAGGGAAGGCGAGCAGTACTTC	CASSGNREGEQYF
-	TRBV11-2	-	TRBJ2-2	TGTGCCAGCAGCTTAGTGAGGGCACTCACCGGGGAGCTGTTTTTT	CASSLVRALTGELFF
-	TRBV2	-	TRBJ2-1	TGTGCCAGCAGTGCAGGGCGAACTGAGCAGTTCTTC	CASSAGRTEQFF